This TCR beta chain was documented in a study of T cells after yellow fever vaccination. The overall study: Fractions low in cell number were prepared with SMART-Seq v4 Ultra Low Input.

They built TCR cDNA with 5'RACE template switching, a step that put in a universal primer site and UMIs. One entry per CDR3 protein results from TCRdb running MiXCR on the 5' RACE reads. The sample consists of about 73,000 distinct CDR3 sequences, about 7.7% of them appearing once. This clonotype was found a few times. Its antigen is currently unknown. General observations from the study: A faster peak, day 5 versus 15, was reached by the weaker secondary response.

CDR1 is LGHNA, CDR2 YSLEER, per germline. The length of the CDR3 is 15 residues. The ends were cut back, 0 bases at V and 8 bases at J, with 14 bases in the middle. The specimen comprised CD8+ T cells sorted from PBMCs, sampled on the day of the yellow fever booster vaccination. The chain recombines TRBV4-3 with TRBJ2-1, with D possibly matching TRBD1 (6 bases). This receptor was taken from a man younger than 40 who received the YFV17D yellow fever vaccine. The CDR3 here is CASSQESGGSDEQFF. CDR3 bases: TGCGCCAGCAGCCAAGAGAGTGGGGGCTCCGATGAGCAGTTCTTC.